The present entry profiles one T cell receptor (beta chain) with its context. The antigen remains undetermined. This cohort consisted of healthy bone marrow donors. After removal of 4 bases from V and 2 bases from J, the junction contained 5 bases not matched to a gene. Germline V lookup: CDR1 MNHEY, CDR2 SMNVEV (reference sequence). CDR3 length: 15 residues. This record comes from a study of cytomegalovirus exposure and HLA in healthy donors. Turning to the study itself: A preliminary data release comprised 80 million to 95 million unique TCRs obtained from HLA-typed donors. Overall study findings and caveats: Reportedly, cytomegalovirus status was diagnosed with high sensitivity and specificity.

PCR amplification relied on 60 Vbeta primers (plus 13 Jbeta primers). Per the authors' pipeline: Some 10 million shared chains were among the roughly 80 million unique TCR beta chains that a later analysis counted. Measured with immunoSEQ multiplex PCR; TCRdb has only the in-frame clones, and not every one. That table is the source of V, J and clone size, and D and trimming were worked out from the DNA. The sample lists 160,000 or so clones, roughly 85% occurring once. The sample comprised PBMCs. The TCR originated in a woman aged 40 to 50 in good health and CMV-seronegative. The chain combines TRBV27 with TRBJ1-2; TRBD1 matches at 9 bases. The CDR3 DNA reads as TGTGCCAGCAGTTCGCCGGGACAGGGAAACTATGGCTACACCTTC. This translates into CASSSPGQGNYGYTF.